This is a list of T cell receptor beta chains from one sample in a study of T cells in Graves' hyperthyroidism and ophthalmopathy. TCRdb used MiXCR to reprocess the multiplex PCR reads, holding one entry per CDR3 protein. The sample lists about 350,000 distinct CDR3 sequences; 19% were seen once. Sequences were obtained from blood. Receptors originate from a young woman with Graves' hyperthyroidism. Each CDR3 is given with its conserved first and last residue. The D gene is left open where the match is weak.

V	J	D	length	CDR3
TRBV30	TRBJ1-5	.	13	CAWRASNNQPQHF
TRBV12-3/TRBV12-4	TRBJ1-2	TRBD1	14	CASNRQGGSYGYTF
TRBV18	TRBJ1-1	TRBD1	13	CASSEDRGTEACF
TRBV7-8	TRBJ2-7	TRBD1	14	CASSQRTGAYEQYF
TRBV7-3	TRBJ2-2	.	13	CASSLLLTGELFF
TRBV20-1	TRBJ1-1	TRBD1	14	CSALLDRVNTEAFF
TRBV20-1	TRBJ2-5	TRBD2	15	CSASGGGGTQETQYF
TRBV24-1	TRBJ1-2	.	14	CATSDPRERYGYTF
TRBV18	TRBJ2-7	.	16	CASSPSILQGYGEQYF
TRBV29-1	TRBJ1-2	TRBD1	13	CSVGGTGSNGYTF
TRBV7-2	TRBJ1-5	.	13	CASSLEVWGPQHF
TRBV3-1	TRBJ2-2	.	16	CASSQEIQLSPGELFF
TRBV11-2	TRBJ1-2	.	11	CASSLPGDVVF
TRBV20-1	TRBJ1-3	.	13	CSANSDSGNTIYF
TRBV29-1	TRBJ2-4	TRBD1	12	CSVEDEGAIKYF
TRBV30	TRBJ1-1	.	11	CAWSFQGIAFF
TRBV5-1	TRBJ1-2	TRBD1	14	CASSIQGGSEGYTF
TRBV12-3/TRBV12-4	TRBJ2-3	.	13	CASSFREPDTQYF
TRBV15	TRBJ2-7	TRBD1	14	CATSEGQGDYEQYF
TRBV10-3	TRBJ1-1	TRBD1	14	CAISRDRANTEAFF
TRBV12-3/TRBV12-4	TRBJ2-5	TRBD1	15	CASSLSGTGKGTQYF
TRBV11-2	TRBJ2-6	.	17	CASSSPRGRSRANVLTF
TRBV5-1	TRBJ2-5	.	15	CASSPGRGLGETQYF
TRBV2	TRBJ2-5	.	14	CASSEEVPWETQYF
TRBV27	TRBJ2-7	.	14	CASSLSTARYEQYF
TRBV11-2	TRBJ2-6	.	18	CASSPWSQGSTGANVLTF
TRBV5-6	TRBJ1-5	.	16	CASSFLTPGASQPQHF
TRBV6-5	TRBJ1-2	.	13	CASSSPRHYGYTF
TRBV28	TRBJ2-2	.	16	CASSLRSWRNTGELFF
TRBV6-5	TRBJ1-5	.	14	CASTYGPLNQPQHF
TRBV4-1	TRBJ2-7	.	18	CASSQEVADSTASYEQYF
TRBV3-1	TRBJ2-7	TRBD1	14	CASSQAGTEYEQYF